This T cell receptor beta chain is drawn from a study of blood T cell repertoires in COVID-19. TCRdb's copy holds only in-frame clones and misses some; the assay was immunoSEQ multiplex PCR. The sample lists some 220,000 clones; approximately 80% were seen once. This CDR3 contains 16 residues. V was clipped by 4 bases and J by 6 bases; unmatched bases: 13. Germline V gives CDR1 LGHDT, CDR2 YNNKEL (reference sequence). The receptor was derived from a human donor in a cohort sampled during active COVID-19. Sequencing input: peripheral blood. The chain is built from TRBV3-1 (or the pseudogene TRBV3-2) and TRBJ1-2; 8 bases match TRBD1. CDR3 protein: CASSREWTGNINGYTF. The CDR3 DNA sequence: TGTGCCAGCAGCCGAGAATGGACAGGGAACATCAATGGCTACACCTTC.